Below, one T cell receptor beta chain is given with its context. This entry belongs to a study of blood T cell repertoires in COVID-19. Individuals aged 18 to 89 years were recruited from roughly 23 US areas. Participants were placed into cohorts based on the clinical history they reported. The protocol was immunoSEQ multiplex PCR, while the TCRdb copy is restricted to in-frame clones and leaves out a portion. Of roughly 250,000 clones detected, 86% appear once; the ten largest clones hold 3.3%. Trimming cost V 4 bases and J 0 bases; bases outside gene matches: 3. The CDR3 runs 15 residues. Germline V gene lookup returns CDR1 SEHNR and CDR2 FQNEAQ (reference sequence).

This chain connects TRBV7-9 to TRBJ2-3, with 8 nucleotides matching TRBD2. This receptor was obtained from a middle-aged woman with acute COVID-19. Material: PBMCs or T cells enriched from blood (not recorded which). The CDR3 DNA sequence: TGTGCCAGCAGCTCCCCTAGCGGGAGCACAGATACGCAGTATTTT. It translates to CASSSPSGSTDTQYF.